The T cell receptor (beta chain) described here comes from a study of T cell repertoires in cytomegalovirus infection. About the research overall: CMV epitopes that were recently identified and HLA-C-restricted were used alongside well-studied HLA-B-restricted ones. In public TCR beta signatures, there were indications of both CMV infection and matching HLA type.

This clonotype was detected only a few times. The antigen remains unidentified. Each CDR3 protein is one row after TCRdb ran MiXCR on the reads. This sample has approximately 1,000,000 distinct CDR3 sequences, with roughly 31% found just once. The CDR3 has 18 residues. Germline V gene sequence: CDR1 KGHDR, CDR2 SFDVKD. Trimming cost V 4 bases and J 5 bases; bases outside gene matches: 16. The chain combines TRBV24-1 with TRBJ2-5, with 9 nucleotides matching TRBD1. The specimen comprised cultured CD8+ T cells from PBMCs, sampled from culture after CMV antigen stimulation. The TCR was taken from a human donor in good health (CMV status not recorded). Some clones in this sample may be carry-over from other donors' samples. CDR3 sequence: CATSDSTGGENIEETQYF. The DNA for the CDR3 is TGTGCCACCAGTGACTCCACAGGGGGCGAAAATATCGAGGAGACCCAGTACTTC.